The 23 T cell receptor beta chains below all came from one sample that was sequenced in a study of T-cell reconstitution after alpha-beta-depleted transplantation in children. Researchers prepared the TCRbeta library using unique molecular identifiers, the study reports. Via MiXCR, TCRdb re-called the PCR reads, giving one row per CDR3 protein. The repertoire includes about 27,000 distinct CDR3 sequences, 5.5% to 7.5% of them detected once, and roughly 7% sits in the top ten. Sequences were derived from PBMCs, mostly from graft donor cells, sampled 180 days after TCRalphabeta/CD19-depleted stem cell transplant. The source of these receptors is a male patient younger than 18 who had a stem cell transplant for acute myeloid leukemia, so the T cells may come from the graft donor.

This clonotype was observed many times. The chain has TRBV2 and TRBJ1-1; no clear D gene. Germline V CDR1 and CDR2: SNHLY, FYNNEI. Trimming stripped 4 bases from V and 2 bases from J, with 8 bases between. The CDR3 spans 13 residues. The CDR3 region has the DNA TGTGCCAGCAGTGCGGACGGTAACACTGAAGCTTTCTTT. Its protein product is CASSADGNTEAFF.

This clonotype was counted many times. This rearrangement joins TRBV6-2 or TRBV6-3 to TRBJ2-1, with 9 bases lining up with TRBD2. Trimming at V came to 6 bases and at J to 2 bases, leaving 5 bases not matched to a gene. This CDR3 has 15 residues. CDR1 is MNHEY and CDR2 is SVGEGT in the germline V gene. CDR3 amino acids: CASRLLAGTYNEQFF. DNA for the CDR3: TGTGCCAGCAGGTTGCTAGCGGGAACCTACAATGAGCAGTTCTTC.

This clonotype was seen repeatedly, ten times or more. The chain carries TRBV7-2 and TRBJ2-2, with 11 bases that match TRBD1. The trim removed 4 bases at V and 5 bases at J, leaving 3 bases unmatched. CDR1 is SGHTA, CDR2 FQGNSA, per germline. The length of the CDR3 is 15 residues. The CDR3 nucleotides are TGTGCCAGCAGCTCGGACAGGGGGCGAACCGGGGAGCTGTTTTTT. It translates to CASSSDRGRTGELFF.

This clonotype is labeled medium-sized. This chain links TRBV7-3 with TRBJ2-7, with D possibly TRBD1 on 6 matching bases. This CDR3 has 15 residues. The germline V and J ends were trimmed by 1 base and 2 bases, with 12 bases remaining between them. Germline CDR1 reads SGHTA; CDR2 reads FQGTGA. This chain's CDR3 is CASSLRDTGTYEQYF. The CDR3, as DNA: TGTGCCAGCAGCTTAAGGGACACCGGTACCTACGAGCAGTACTTC.

This clonotype was found many times. The rearrangement joins TRBV27 to TRBJ2-1; 8 positions agree with TRBD2. CDR1 is MNHEY and CDR2 is SMNVEV in the germline V gene (reference sequence). J gave up 2 bases and V 7 bases, and 4 bases lay outside the gene matches. The CDR3 is made up of 14 amino acids. The CDR3 spells CASIGGGAYNEQFF. Written as DNA, the CDR3 is TGTGCCAGCATCGGGGGGGGCGCCTACAATGAGCAGTTCTTC.

Ten or more counts support this clonotype. The genes are TRBV18 and TRBJ2-1; 12 nucleotides line up with TRBD2. This CDR3 comprises 16 residues. In germline, CDR1 is KGHSH, CDR2 LQKENI. Losses at the gene ends were 0 bases for V and 8 bases for J; bases not matched to a gene: 5. The CDR3 nucleotides read TGTGCCAGCTCACCACCGGGACTAGCGGGTCTCCATGAGCAGTTCTTC. This encodes CASSPPGLAGLHEQFF.

This clonotype appeared many times. The chain combines TRBV10-3 with TRBJ2-7; unclear D gene. Germline assignment: CDR1 ENHRY and CDR2 SYGVKD. The V end lost 2 bases, the J end lost 4 bases, and 3 bases lay between the germline ends. The CDR3 runs to 11 residues. The CDR3 protein is CAISEGYEQYF. Here the CDR3 DNA reads TGTGCCATCAGTGAGGGGTACGAGCAGTACTTC.

This clonotype was counted ten times or more. The chain has TRBV14 and TRBJ2-3, with TRBD1 matching 7 bases. V trimming: 8 bases; J trimming: 8 bases; junction bases outside the gene matches: 10. Germline V gives CDR1 SGHDN, CDR2 FVKESK. The CDR3 extends over 13 amino acids. CDR3 sequence (DNA): TGTGCCAGCCAAGGAACAGGGGCCTTTACGCAGTATTTT. Translating gives CASQGTGAFTQYF.

This clonotype was counted many times. The chain is built from TRBV2 and TRBJ2-7; D not certain. The V gene's germline CDR1 is SNHLY and CDR2 FYNNEI. The CDR3 totals 12 residues. V was cut by 8 bases and J by 12 bases, with 20 bases left in between. The CDR3 loop is CASGFTPFVWYV. DNA of the CDR3: TGTGCCAGCGGTTTCACACCCTTTGTATGGTACGTC.

This clonotype was recorded at least ten times. The chain employs TRBV5-1 and TRBJ2-3; D gene uncertain. Looked up from germline, CDR1 is SGHRS and CDR2 is YFSETQ. This CDR3 spans 14 amino acids. V gave up 1 base and J gave up 6 bases, with 12 bases separating them. CDR3 amino acids: CASSLSVLQDTQYF. The CDR3 nucleotides read TGCGCCAGCAGCTTGTCAGTGCTCCAGGATACGCAGTATTTT.

The sample holds many counts of this clonotype. The chain has TRBV11-1 and TRBJ1-1; 11 bases line up with TRBD1. CDR3 length: 19 residues. Per the germline V gene, CDR1 is SGHAT and CDR2 is FQDESV (reference sequence). Trimming cost V 5 bases and J 1 base; bases outside gene matches: 15. DNA of the CDR3: TGTGCCAGCAGCCCCAATCCCCGGGACAGGGGGTATAAGAACACTGAAGCTTTCTTT. Translated: CASSPNPRDRGYKNTEAFF.

In this sample, this clonotype turned up many times. The chain is built from TRBV12-3 or TRBV12-4 and TRBJ1-5; TRBD1 aligns across 7 bases. V dropped 5 bases and J dropped 2; count of bases not matched to a gene: 9. The length of the CDR3 is 16 residues. The CDR3 loop reads CASSPRWTGGNQPQHF. CDR3 bases: TGTGCCAGCAGTCCCAGGTGGACAGGCGGCAATCAGCCCCAGCATTTT.

At least ten counts were recorded for this clonotype. The gene calls are TRBV28 and TRBJ1-2, with 8 bases fitting TRBD1. The V gene's germline CDR1 is MDHEN and CDR2 SYDVKM. The CDR3 length is 14 residues. With V trimmed by 5 bases and J by 8 bases, 10 bases remained unmatched. CDR3: CASSQTGTGAGYTF. The CDR3 region has the DNA TGTGCCAGCAGTCAAACCGGGACAGGTGCCGGCTACACCTTC.

By sample fraction, this clonotype is medium-sized. The chain uses TRBV5-1 and TRBJ1-1; D remains ambiguous. V was cut by 0 bases and J by 4 bases, with 16 bases left in between. Per germline, CDR1 SGHRS and CDR2 YFSETQ. This CDR3 region has 16 residues. The CDR3 here is CASSLATVAEGTEAFF. CDR3 nucleotide sequence: TGCGCCAGCAGCTTGGCTACAGTGGCAGAGGGCACTGAAGCTTTCTTT.

This clonotype has at least ten counts. This chain joins TRBV7-2 and TRBJ1-5; D is ambiguous. CDR1 SGHTA and CDR2 FQGNSA come from the germline V gene. V was clipped by 1 base and J by 3 bases, with 13 bases between them. The CDR3 loop spans 16 amino acids. The CDR3 protein is CASSLGGGLANQPQHF. CDR3 coding DNA: TGTGCCAGCAGCTTAGGCGGAGGGCTGGCCAATCAGCCCCAGCATTTT.

On this clonotype itself: A read error is likely, as this CDR3 ends without the conserved phenylalanine or tryptophan. This chain joins TRBV3-1 and TRBJ2-2, with 11 positions matching TRBD2. The V segment lost 5 bases and the J segment 5 bases; nucleotides outside the gene matches: 7. From germline, CDR1 is LGHDT and CDR2 YNNKEL (reference sequence). This CDR3 region has 16 residues. CDR3 in amino acids: CASSNRRLAGTGELFS. The CDR3 DNA is TGTGCCAGCAGCAACCGGAGACTAGCGGGGACCGGGGAGCTGTTTTCT.

This chain joins TRBV29-1 and TRBJ1-4; D is ambiguous. Germline values: CDR1 SQVTM, CDR2 ANQGSEA. This CDR3 contains 11 residues. Trimming stripped 4 bases from V and 1 base from J, with 1 base between. Here the CDR3 reads CSVGTNEKLFF. The DNA of the CDR3 is TGCAGCGTTGGAACTAATGAAAAACTGTTTTTT.

In this sample, this clonotype turned up many times. DNA of the CDR3: TGTGCCAGTAGTATAGGAACGACCATTGGGGCGACCCAGTACTTC. Translating it yields CASSIGTTIGATQYF. This chain uses TRBV19 with TRBJ2-5; the D gene is possibly TRBD1 (5 bases). The CDR3 spans 15 residues. Germline-derived CDR1 and CDR2 are LNHDA and SQIVND (reference sequence). The germline V and J ends were trimmed by 1 base and 7 bases, with 16 bases remaining between them.

The table lists this clonotype with many counts. The genes are TRBV7-9 and TRBJ2-7; 8 bases agree with TRBD1. Unmatched junction bases numbered 4, after V lost 1 base and J lost 5 bases. Germline V gives CDR1 SEHNR, CDR2 FQNEAQ (reference sequence). There are 14 residues in the CDR3. The CDR3 nucleotides read TGTGCCAGCAGCTTAGGACAGGGGCCCGACGAGCAGTACTTC. This translates into CASSLGQGPDEQYF.

This clonotype was observed at least ten times. The chain employs TRBV5-1 and TRBJ2-7; tentative D call: TRBD1 (5 bases). CDR3 size: 14 residues. Germline V CDR1 and CDR2: SGHRS, YFSETQ. Trimming took off 4 bases at V and 3 bases at J, with 14 bases between the two ends. CDR3 sequence (DNA): TGCGCCAGCAGCAAAGCCGAAGGGGACTACGAGCAGTACTTC. Encoded protein: CASSKAEGDYEQYF.

V usage is TRBV5-4 and J usage is TRBJ2-3; tentatively, D is TRBD1 (6 bases). V gave up 7 bases and J gave up 7 bases, with 16 bases separating them. Germline V gene lookup returns CDR1 SGHNT and CDR2 YYREEE (reference sequence). The CDR3 length is 13 residues. The CDR3 region is CASGPAGTYTQYF. As DNA, the CDR3 is TGTGCCAGCGGCCCCGCAGGGACATATACGCAGTATTTT.

This clonotype came up many times. The rearrangement links TRBV11-2 to TRBJ2-3; D is ambiguous. V was pared by 6 bases and J by 6 bases, with 4 bases between. The V gene's germline CDR1 is SGHAT and CDR2 FQNNGV. There are 10 residues in the CDR3. CDR3 sequence reads: CASSVDTQYF. CDR3 in DNA: TGTGCCAGCAGTGTCGATACGCAGTATTTT.

Many counts were recorded for this clonotype. The DNA of the CDR3 is TGCGCCAGCAGTCAATCCGGACAGGGACATGAGCAGTTCTTC. Translated: CASSQSGQGHEQFF. This chain connects TRBV23-1 to TRBJ2-1; 8 bases map to TRBD1. TRBV23-1 is filed as an ORF, its function uncertain. The CDR3 covers 14 residues. Trimming at V came to 0 bases and at J to 8 bases, leaving 3 bases not matched to a gene.